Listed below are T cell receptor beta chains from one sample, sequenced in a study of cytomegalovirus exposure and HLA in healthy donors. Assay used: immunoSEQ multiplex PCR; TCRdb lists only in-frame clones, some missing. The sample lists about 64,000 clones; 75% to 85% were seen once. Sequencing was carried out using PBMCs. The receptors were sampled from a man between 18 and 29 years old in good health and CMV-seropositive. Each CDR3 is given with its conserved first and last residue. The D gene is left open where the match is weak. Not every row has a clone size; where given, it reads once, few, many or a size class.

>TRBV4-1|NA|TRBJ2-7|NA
CASSQEGGAESSYEQYF
TGCGCCAGCAGCCAAGAAGGGGGAGCGGAGAGCTCCTACGAGCAGTACTTC
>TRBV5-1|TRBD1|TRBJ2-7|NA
CASSLEFGDRGEQYF
TGCGCCAGCAGCTTGGAATTCGGGGACAGGGGTGAGCAGTACTTC
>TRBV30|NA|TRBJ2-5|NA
CAWDTGHQETQYF
TGTGCCTGGGATACAGGGCACCAAGAGACCCAGTACTTC
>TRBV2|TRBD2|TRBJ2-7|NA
CASSEGLAGAHEQYF
TGTGCCAGCAGTGAAGGCCTAGCGGGAGCCCACGAGCAGTACTTC
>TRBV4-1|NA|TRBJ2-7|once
CASSQVAMRVMSYEQYF
TGCGCCAGCAGCCAAGTCGCTATGAGGGTAATGTCCTACGAGCAGTACTTC
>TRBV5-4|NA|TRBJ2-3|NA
CASSPTSTDTQYF
TGTGCCAGCAGCCCAACTAGCACAGATACGCAGTATTTT
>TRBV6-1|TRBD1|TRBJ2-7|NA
CATGKGTDSYEQYF
TGTGCCACGGGGAAGGGGACAGACTCCTACGAGCAGTACTTC
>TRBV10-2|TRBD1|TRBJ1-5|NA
CASRTGMGNQPQHF
TGCGCCAGCCGGACAGGTATGGGCAATCAGCCCCAGCATTTT
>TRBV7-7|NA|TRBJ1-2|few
CASSPVPHRVFMAGYTF
TGTGCTAGCAGCCCCGTTCCACACAGGGTATTCATGGCCGGCTACACCTTC
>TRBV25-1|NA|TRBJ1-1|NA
CASSDPGRGAVEAFF
TGTGCCAGCAGTGACCCAGGGCGGGGGGCGGTTGAAGCTTTCTTT
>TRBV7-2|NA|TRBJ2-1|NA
CASTQRGGRYNEQFF
TGTGCCAGCACCCAAAGGGGGGGCAGGTACAATGAGCAGTTCTTC
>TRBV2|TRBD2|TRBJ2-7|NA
CASSFLAGSTSYEQYF
TGTGCCAGCAGTTTTCTAGCGGGTTCTACCTCCTACGAGCAGTACTTC
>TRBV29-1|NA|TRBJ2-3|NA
CSVAGTITDTQYF
TGCAGCGTGGCGGGGACCATCACAGATACGCAGTATTTT
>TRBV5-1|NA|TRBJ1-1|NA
CASSVAGLLNTEAFF
TGCGCCAGCAGCGTAGCGGGACTTCTGAACACTGAAGCTTTCTTT
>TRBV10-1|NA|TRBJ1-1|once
CASSEGAAAFF
TGCGCCAGCAGTGAGGGGGCAGCGGCTTTCTTT
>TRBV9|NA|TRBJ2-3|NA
CASSSQIEGTQYF
TGTGCCAGCAGCTCGCAGATCGAGGGCACGCAGTATTTT
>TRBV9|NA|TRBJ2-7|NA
CASSVGQTYEQYF
TGTGCCAGCAGCGTAGGACAGACCTACGAGCAGTACTTC
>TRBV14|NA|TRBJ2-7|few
CASSPIDRAGQYF
TGTGCCAGCAGCCCCATCGACAGAGCGGGGCAGTACTTC
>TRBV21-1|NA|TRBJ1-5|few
CASSKYRQNLQPQHF
TGTGCCAGCAGCAAATATAGACAGAATTTGCAGCCCCAGCATTTT
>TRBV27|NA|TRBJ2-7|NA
CASSFNIYEQYF
TGTGCCAGCAGTTTTAATATTTACGAGCAGTACTTC
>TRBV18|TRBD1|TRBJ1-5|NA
CASSPDRGLQPQHF
TGTGCCAGCTCACCAGACAGGGGGCTTCAGCCCCAGCATTTT
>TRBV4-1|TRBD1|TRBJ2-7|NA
CASSPGQGADYEQYF
TGCGCCAGCAGCCCCGGACAGGGGGCTGATTACGAGCAGTACTTC
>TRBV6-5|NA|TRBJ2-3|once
CASSSQGYRTDTQYF
TGTGCCAGCAGTTCGCAGGGATACCGCACAGATACGCAGTATTTT
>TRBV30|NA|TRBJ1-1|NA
CAWSGLQGFEETEAFF
TGTGCCTGGAGCGGGTTGCAGGGTTTCGAGGAAACTGAAGCTTTCTTT
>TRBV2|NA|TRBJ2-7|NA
CASSEPPSDRQYF
TGTGCCAGCAGTGAACCCCCCAGCGACCGGCAGTACTTC
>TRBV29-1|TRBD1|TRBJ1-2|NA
CSVAEQGSYGYTF
TGCAGCGTAGCTGAACAGGGGTCATATGGCTACACCTTC
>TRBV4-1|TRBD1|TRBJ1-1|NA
CASSQIGTGNTEAFF
TGCGCCAGCAGCCAAATCGGGACAGGGAACACTGAAGCTTTCTTT
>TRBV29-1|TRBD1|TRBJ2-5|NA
CSVTTTGFGETQYF
TGCAGCGTCACGACGACAGGGTTCGGGGAGACCCAGTACTTC
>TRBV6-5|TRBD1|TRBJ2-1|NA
CASSQRDRSEQFF
TGTGCCAGCAGTCAAAGGGACAGGAGTGAGCAGTTCTTC
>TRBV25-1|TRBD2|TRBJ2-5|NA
CASRPSWGGVGETQYF
TGTGCCAGCAGACCAAGCTGGGGGGGGGTGGGTGAGACCCAGTACTTC
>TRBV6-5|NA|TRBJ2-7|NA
CASSYFKSGVEQYF
TGTGCCAGCAGTTACTTTAAATCGGGGGTCGAGCAGTACTTC
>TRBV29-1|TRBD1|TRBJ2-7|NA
CSVEDTGVSYEQYF
TGCAGCGTTGAAGATACAGGGGTTTCCTACGAGCAGTACTTC
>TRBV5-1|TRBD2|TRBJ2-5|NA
CASSPGLAGGDQETQYF
TGCGCCAGCAGCCCCGGACTAGCGGGAGGGGACCAAGAGACCCAGTACTTC
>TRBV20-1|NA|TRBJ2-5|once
CSGWRRETQYF
TGCAGTGGGTGGCGGCGGGAGACCCAGTACTTC
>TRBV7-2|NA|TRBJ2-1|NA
CASSFPVRAEQFF
TGTGCCAGCAGCTTTCCCGTCCGAGCTGAGCAGTTCTTC
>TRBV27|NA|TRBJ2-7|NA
CASRRGNEYEQYF
TGTGCCAGCAGAAGGGGGAATGAGTACGAGCAGTACTTC
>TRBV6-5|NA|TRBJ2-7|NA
CASSYQWDNYEQYF
TGTGCCAGCAGTTACCAGTGGGACAACTACGAGCAGTACTTC
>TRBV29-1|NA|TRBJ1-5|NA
CSVRSGNQPQHF
TGCAGCGTTCGGTCCGGCAATCAGCCCCAGCATTTT
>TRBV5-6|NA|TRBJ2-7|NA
CASSLWEFNEQYF
TGTGCCAGCAGCTTGTGGGAGTTCAACGAGCAGTACTTC
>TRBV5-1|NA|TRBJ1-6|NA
CASSLGADNSPLHF
TGCGCCAGCAGCTTGGGGGCTGATAATTCACCCCTCCACTTT
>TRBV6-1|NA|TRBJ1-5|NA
CASSEVGTVSNQPQHF
TGTGCCAGCAGTGAAGTAGGAACAGTTAGCAATCAGCCCCAGCATTTT
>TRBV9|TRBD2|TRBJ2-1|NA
CASSGSAGVGNEQFF
TGTGCCAGCAGCGGCTCAGCGGGGGTGGGGAATGAGCAGTTCTTC
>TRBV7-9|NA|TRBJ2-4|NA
CASSSPVGAAKNIQYF
TGTGCCAGCAGCTCCCCGGTGGGGGCAGCCAAAAACATTCAGTACTTC
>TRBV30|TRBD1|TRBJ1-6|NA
CAWSVGQGVYSPLHF
TGTGCCTGGAGTGTAGGACAGGGGGTTTATTCACCCCTCCACTTT
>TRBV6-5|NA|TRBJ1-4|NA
CASRIPTGSKLFF
TGTGCCAGCCGAATCCCGACAGGTTCAAAACTGTTTTTT
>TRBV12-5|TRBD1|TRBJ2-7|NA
CASSKQGAVGNEQYF
TGTGCTAGTTCAAAGCAGGGGGCCGTGGGAAACGAGCAGTACTTC
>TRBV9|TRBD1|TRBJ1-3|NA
CASSVGTGGGNTIYF
TGTGCCAGCAGCGTGGGGACAGGGGGAGGAAACACCATATATTTT
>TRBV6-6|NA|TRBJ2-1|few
CASSGPGNEQFF
TGTGCCAGCAGTGGGCCGGGGAATGAGCAGTTCTTC
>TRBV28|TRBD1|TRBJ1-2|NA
CASSFLAGQGYGYTF
TGTGCCAGCAGTTTCCTGGCGGGACAGGGCTATGGCTACACCTTC
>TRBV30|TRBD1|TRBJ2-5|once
CASSGGETQYF
TGTGCCTCCTCAGGGGGAGAGACCCAGTACTTC
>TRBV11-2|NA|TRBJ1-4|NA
CASSLGWTYNEKLFF
TGTGCCAGCAGCTTAGGATGGACATATAATGAAAAACTGTTTTTT
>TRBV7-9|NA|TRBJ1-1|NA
CASRGVNTEAFF
TGTGCCTCGCGCGGAGTGAACACTGAAGCTTTCTTT
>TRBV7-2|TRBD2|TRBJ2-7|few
CASSPRDISGGGNYEQYF
TGTGCCAGCAGCCCACGCGACATTAGCGGGGGTGGTAACTACGAGCAGTACTTC
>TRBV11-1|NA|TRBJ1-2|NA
CASSLAGGYGYTF
TGTGCCAGCAGCTTAGCTGGCGGCTATGGCTACACCTTC